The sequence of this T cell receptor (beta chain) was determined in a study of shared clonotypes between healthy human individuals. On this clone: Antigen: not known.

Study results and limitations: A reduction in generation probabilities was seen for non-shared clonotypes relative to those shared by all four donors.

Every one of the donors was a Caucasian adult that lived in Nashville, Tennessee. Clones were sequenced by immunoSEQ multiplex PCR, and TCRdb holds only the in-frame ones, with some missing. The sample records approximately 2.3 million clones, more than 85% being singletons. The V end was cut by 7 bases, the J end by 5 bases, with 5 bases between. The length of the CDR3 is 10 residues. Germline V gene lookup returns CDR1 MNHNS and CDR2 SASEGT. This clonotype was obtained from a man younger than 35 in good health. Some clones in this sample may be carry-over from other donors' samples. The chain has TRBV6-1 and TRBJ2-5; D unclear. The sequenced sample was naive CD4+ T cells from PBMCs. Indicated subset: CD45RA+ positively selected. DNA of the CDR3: TGTGCCAGCATGGGGGAGACCCAGTACTTC. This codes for CASMGETQYF.